This paragraph covers one TCR beta chain sequence. The sample carries other DNA sequences with the same CDR3. Authors' analysis steps: Amplification from reference gene primers served as the basis for estimated nucleated cell counts. Sequenced by immunoSEQ multiplex PCR; TCRdb stores in-frame clones only, minus some. That table is the source of V, J and clone size, and D and trimming were worked out from the DNA. The sample consists of tens of thousands of clones, over 65% of them appearing once. Trimming took off 0 bases at V and 6 bases at J, with 10 bases between the two ends. This CDR3 spans 14 amino acids. The germline CDR1 and CDR2 sequences are SGDLS and YYNGEE. The data were obtained in a study of blood T cell repertoires in COVID-19. About the study: Collection of acute and convalescent COVID-19 samples took place in the United States, Italy and Spain. In each case, the material was cDNA or gDNA derived from T cells, B-cell-depleted T cells, or PBMCs.

The receptor's source is a woman in her fifties or sixties with acute or convalescent COVID-19. The sample was peripheral blood. The rearrangement links TRBV9 to TRBJ1-5, with TRBD1 as a possible D gene (5 bases). The CDR3 nucleotides read TGTGCCAGCAGCGTAGATGGGGCTGGTCAGCCCCAGCATTTT. Amino acid sequence: CASSVDGAGQPQHF.